Following are 27 T cell receptor beta chains from one sample sequenced in a study of T cell repertoires in cytomegalovirus infection. TCRdb reprocessed the reads with MiXCR, giving one entry per CDR3 protein. Among roughly 200,000 distinct CDR3 sequences listed, about a sixth were seen once. The specimen was CD8+ T cells from PBMCs. Source of these receptors: a human donor in good health (CMV status not recorded). Some clones in this sample may be carry-over from other donors' samples.

The rearrangement uses TRBV28 and TRBJ2-6; D is unresolved. CDR1 MDHEN and CDR2 SYDVKM come from the germline V gene. The CDR3 length is 12 residues. The CDR3 sequence is CASGPGANVLTF. The CDR3 bases are TGTGCGTCCGGACCTGGGGCCAACGTCCTGACTTTC.

This chain's CDR3 is CASSSSSGVNEQFF. DNA of the CDR3: TGTGCCAGCAGCTCGAGTAGCGGGGTAAATGAGCAGTTCTTC. This sequence joins TRBV11-1 and TRBJ2-1, with 8 bases identical to TRBD2. The V gene end was trimmed by 4 bases and the J gene end by 7 bases; junction bases not matched to a gene: 6. CDR1 is SGHAT, CDR2 FQDESV, per germline (reference sequence). CDR3 length equals 14 residues. Combining the CDR3 with reference TRBV11-1 and TRBJ2-1 gives the whole variable domain EAEVAQSPRYKITEKSQAVAFWCDPISGHATLYWYRQILGQGPELLVQFQDESVVDDSQLPKDRFSAERLKGVDSTLKIQPAELGDSAMYLCASSSSSGVNEQFFGPGTRLTVL.

The chain recombines TRBV27 with TRBJ2-4; 11 bases line up with TRBD2. Per the germline V gene, CDR1 is MNHEY and CDR2 is SMNVEV (reference sequence). Germline trimming cut 6 bases from V and 3 bases from J; bases unmatched to any gene: 10. CDR3 length: 17 residues. The CDR3 loop is CASSPLAGGVNKNIQYF. CDR3 nucleotide sequence: TGTGCCAGCAGCCCGCTAGCGGGGGGAGTAAACAAAAACATTCAGTACTTC.

This clonotype was seen only a few times. The chain couples TRBV6-2 or TRBV6-3 to TRBJ2-7, with TRBD2 matching over 8 bases. The CDR3 sequence is 14 residues long. V trimming: 5 bases; J trimming: 3 bases; junction bases outside the gene matches: 6. The germline CDR1 and CDR2 sequences are MNHEY and SVGEGT. The CDR3 loop reads CASSPQRELYEQYF. The CDR3 DNA sequence: TGTGCCAGCAGTCCCCAGCGGGAGCTCTACGAGCAGTACTTC.

The chain's CDR3 is CASSQGPGSDEQFF. The CDR3 DNA reads TGTGCCAGCAGCCAAGGGCCGGGGAGCGATGAGCAGTTCTTC. The chain employs TRBV4-2 and TRBJ2-1; a weak D match, TRBD2 (5 bases). V dropped 1 base and J dropped 8 bases, with 12 bases sitting between them. The CDR3 contains 14 residues. The germline V gene encodes CDR1 LGHNA and CDR2 YNFKEQ.

In this sample, this clonotype turned up a few times. The rearrangement joins TRBV12-3 or TRBV12-4 to TRBJ1-5; possible D gene TRBD1, 5 bases. V gave up 3 bases and J gave up 7 bases, with 10 bases separating them. CDR3 length equals 13 residues. CDR3 DNA sequence: TGTGCCAGCAGTTTCTTAGGGGTCCAGCCCCAGCATTTT. It yields the protein CASSFLGVQPQHF.

This clonotype was counted between two and nine times. The chain links TRBV28 to TRBJ1-4; D gene uncertain. V was shortened by 3 bases and J by 0 bases, with 8 bases between the two germline ends. CDR1 is MDHEN and CDR2 is SYDVKM in the germline V gene. The CDR3 has 15 residues. For the CDR3, the DNA is TGTGCCAGCAGTTTTACACGTGCAACTAATGAAAAACTGTTTTTT. It translates to CASSFTRATNEKLFF.

The rearrangement uses TRBV4-2 and TRBJ1-5; D is perhaps TRBD1 (5 bases). In germline, CDR1 is LGHNA, CDR2 YNFKEQ. This CDR3 comprises 15 residues. The V end was cut by 4 bases, the J end by 7 bases, with 17 bases between. In nucleotides, the CDR3 is TGTGCCAGCAGCCCGACGACGGGGGGGACGCAGCCCCAGCATTTT. Protein sequence: CASSPTTGGTQPQHF.

The chain uses TRBV27 and TRBJ2-3; D is unresolved. The CDR3 is 15 residues long. CDR1 is MNHEY and CDR2 is SMNVEV in the germline V gene (reference sequence). V gave up 6 bases and J gave up 2 bases, with 15 bases separating them. CDR3 coding DNA: TGTGCCAGCAGCCCCCCCTCCGGCTACACAGATACGCAGTATTTT. This translates into CASSPPSGYTDTQYF.

In its sample, this clonotype was seen a few times. The chain is built from TRBV2 and TRBJ2-5, with 7 nucleotides matching TRBD1. V dropped 2 bases and J dropped 1; count of bases not matched to a gene: 4. CDR3 length: 15 amino acids. The germline V gene encodes CDR1 SNHLY and CDR2 FYNNEI. The CDR3 loop is CASSESAGGQETQYF. Written as DNA, the CDR3 is TGTGCCAGCAGTGAATCAGCAGGGGGCCAAGAGACCCAGTACTTC.

This clonotype was counted between two and nine times. This CDR3 reads CASTWGKTSSYEQYF. For the CDR3, the DNA is TGTGCCAGCACCTGGGGGAAGACGAGTTCCTACGAGCAGTACTTC. The gene calls are TRBV28 and TRBJ2-7, with D perhaps matching TRBD1 or TRBD2 (5 bases each). The CDR3 consists of 15 residues. Germline V gene lookup returns CDR1 MDHEN and CDR2 SYDVKM. Trimming removed 7 bases from V and 1 base from J, with 17 bases in between.

This clonotype was seen more than once but under ten times. The CDR3 coding sequence is TGTGCCAGCAGTTCCCTGGGAGGGGAGCTGTTTTTT. This sequence encodes CASSSLGGELFF. The chain recombines TRBV12-3 or TRBV12-4 with TRBJ2-2; D ambiguous. V shed 4 bases and J shed 8 bases, with 8 bases lying between them. The CDR3 extends over 12 amino acids.

This clonotype was recorded a few times. The chain has TRBV9 and TRBJ2-7; 7 bases line up with TRBD2. The V and J ends lost 0 bases and 2 bases, in that order; junction bases with no gene match: 5. Germline assignment: CDR1 SGDLS and CDR2 YYNGEE. CDR3 length: 15 amino acids. The CDR3 region has the DNA TGTGCCAGCAGCGTAGGGGGGGGTTCGCCCTACGAGCAGTACTTC. This sequence encodes CASSVGGGSPYEQYF. Based on the CDR3 plus reference TRBV9 and TRBJ2-7, the full variable domain is DSGVTQTPKHLITATGQRVTLRCSPRSGDLSVYWYQQSLDQGLQFLIQYYNGEERAKGNILERFSAQQFPDLHSELNLSSLELGDSALYFCASSVGGGSPYEQYFGPGTRLTVT.

This clonotype was seen more than once but under ten times. The rearrangement links TRBV7-2 to TRBJ1-2, with TRBD1 matching over 7 bases. Trimming took 5 bases from V and 1 from J; bases not matched to a gene: 7. Germline lookup yields CDR1 SGHTA and CDR2 FQGNSA. This CDR3 contains 15 residues. The CDR3 DNA reads TGTGCCAGCAGCCGGGGACAGTTTAATAACTATGGCTACACCTTC. Translation gives CASSRGQFNNYGYTF.

Within the sample, this clonotype is medium-sized (0.01 to 0.1%). V usage is TRBV7-2 and J usage is TRBJ2-7, with D hard to call. Germline V gene data show CDR1 as SGHTA and CDR2 as FQGNSA. V lost 4 bases and J lost 6, with 13 bases in between. The CDR3 is made up of 13 amino acids. CDR3 residues: CASSYSTLGEQYF. Here the CDR3 DNA reads TGTGCCAGCAGCTACAGTACCCTCGGCGAGCAGTACTTC. Supplemented by reference TRBV7-2 and TRBJ2-7, the full variable domain reads GAGVSQSPSNKVTEKGKDVELRCDPISGHTALYWYRQSLGQGLEFLIYFQGNSAPDKSGLPSDRFSAERTGGSVSTLTIQRTQQEDSAVYLCASSYSTLGEQYFGPGTRLTVT.

This clonotype was seen a handful of times. The chain is built from TRBV24-1 and TRBJ2-1; 7 positions match TRBD2. Trimming took 0 bases from V and 0 from J; bases not matched to a gene: 1. This CDR3 spans 16 amino acids. Germline V gives CDR1 KGHDR, CDR2 SFDVKD. The CDR3 spells CATSDLGGSSYNEQFF. CDR3 sequence (DNA): TGTGCCACCAGTGATTTGGGCGGGAGCTCCTACAATGAGCAGTTCTTC.

The rearrangement links TRBV7-2 to TRBJ1-6, with 9 bases aligning to TRBD1. The V gene end was trimmed by 2 bases and the J gene end by 9 bases; junction bases not matched to a gene: 11. CDR1 is SGHTA, CDR2 FQGNSA, per germline. The CDR3 runs 17 residues. The CDR3: CASSLNPTGGSSSPLHF. CDR3 DNA: TGTGCCAGCAGCTTAAATCCCACAGGGGGCTCTAGTTCACCCCTCCACTTT.

This clonotype was observed at least ten times. The CDR3 here is CASSDSRTAPYNEQFF. Written as DNA, the CDR3 is TGTGCCAGCAGCGACTCTAGGACGGCACCCTACAATGAGCAGTTCTTC. The chain couples TRBV7-2 to TRBJ2-1; D is ambiguous. Germline V gene lookup returns CDR1 SGHTA and CDR2 FQGNSA. CDR3 length: 16 amino acids. V lost 5 bases and J lost 2, with 16 bases in between.

This clonotype was counted only a few times. The rearrangement uses TRBV4-3 and TRBJ2-2; the match to TRBD1 covers 7 bases. Germline-derived CDR1 and CDR2 are LGHNA and YSLEER. Trimming removed 1 base from V and 4 bases from J; junction bases left unmatched: 3. The CDR3 runs to 15 residues. The DNA of the CDR3 is TGCGCCAGCAGCCAAGTACCAGGGGGCACCGGGGAGCTGTTTTTT. Amino acids: CASSQVPGGTGELFF.

The rearrangement uses TRBV5-6 and TRBJ2-7, with D unresolved. Between the trimmed V and J ends, which lost 0 bases and 3 bases, there was a span of 4 bases. This CDR3 has 12 amino acids. Germline loops: CDR1 SGHDT, CDR2 YYEEEE. CDR3: CASSLGIYEQYF. For the CDR3, the DNA is TGTGCCAGCAGCTTGGGAATCTACGAGCAGTACTTC.

A few counts support this clonotype. The J gene is TRBJ1-2, the V gene TRBV6-2 or TRBV6-3; no firm D call. The V gene's germline CDR1 is MNHEY and CDR2 SVGEGT. V dropped 2 bases and J dropped 0 bases, with 7 bases sitting between them. The CDR3 totals 14 residues. The CDR3 nucleotides read TGTGCCAGCAGTTACGGTGGCCCTAACTATGGCTACACCTTC. Amino acids: CASSYGGPNYGYTF.

This chain connects TRBV7-9 to TRBJ1-1; 9 bases fit TRBD1. CDR3 length: 14 residues. Germline CDR1 reads SEHNR; CDR2 reads FQNEAQ (reference sequence). The trim removed 1 base at V and 8 bases at J, leaving 5 bases unmatched. In DNA form, the CDR3 reads TGTGCCAGCAGCTTAGGGGACAGGGCCTTCGAAGCTTTCTTT. This translates into CASSLGDRAFEAFF.

The genes are TRBV28 and TRBJ1-3; 7 positions agree with TRBD1. The CDR3 runs 12 residues. CDR1 is MDHEN and CDR2 is SYDVKM in the germline V gene. After removal of 6 bases from V and 14 bases from J, the junction contained 10 bases not matched to a gene. In nucleotides, the CDR3 is TGTGCCAGCAGCCGAGGGGGCAACTTCCTATATTTT. Its translation is CASSRGGNFLYF.

In its sample, this clonotype was seen a few times. V usage is TRBV7-4 and J usage is TRBJ1-4; D may be TRBD1 (6 bases). From germline, CDR1 is SGHVT and CDR2 SQSDAQ. The CDR3 loop spans 20 amino acids. V gave up 7 bases and J gave up 0 bases, with 27 bases separating them. CDR3 in amino acids: CASTNRSGADKLSTNEKLFF. CDR3 DNA: TGTGCCAGCACCAACCGGTCAGGGGCAGACAAACTCTCAACTAATGAAAAACTGTTTTTT. Drawing the rest from reference TRBV7-4 and TRBJ1-4, the complete variable domain is GAGVSQSPRYKVAKRGRDVALRCDSISGHVTLYWYRQTLGQGSEVLTYSQSDAQRDKSGRPSGRFSAERPERSVSTLKIQRTEQGDSAVYLCASTNRSGADKLSTNEKLFFGSGTQLSVL.

This clonotype was counted ten times or more. The chain is built from TRBV7-6 and TRBJ2-7, with D perhaps matching TRBD2 (6 bases). This CDR3 comprises 14 residues. Germline loops: CDR1 SGHVS, CDR2 FNYEAQ. Trimming left V 1 base short and J 6 bases short, with 13 bases between. The CDR3 protein is CASSLVIGGTEQYF. As DNA, the CDR3 is TGTGCCAGCAGCTTAGTAATCGGGGGAACCGAGCAGTACTTC.

The J gene is TRBJ1-1, the V gene TRBV7-2; no reliable D call. Per germline, CDR1 SGHTA and CDR2 FQGNSA. The CDR3 covers 15 residues. Trimming took 1 base from V and 2 from J, leaving 11 bases between them. The CDR3 bases are TGTGCCAGCAGCTTAGGTTCAGACTATAACACTGAAGCTTTCTTT. Translating gives CASSLGSDYNTEAFF. Based on the CDR3 plus reference TRBV7-2 and TRBJ1-1, the full variable domain is GAGVSQSPSNKVTEKGKDVELRCDPISGHTALYWYRQSLGQGLEFLIYFQGNSAPDKSGLPSDRFSAERTGGSVSTLTIQRTQQEDSAVYLCASSLGSDYNTEAFFGQGTRLTVV.

This clonotype was seen more than once but under ten times. The J gene is TRBJ2-1, the V gene TRBV7-9; D not certain. CDR3 length: 13 residues. V shed 0 bases and J shed 8 bases, with 8 bases lying between them. Germline loops: CDR1 SEHNR, CDR2 FQNEAQ (reference sequence). The CDR3 is CASSLANSDEQFF. In nucleotides, the CDR3 is TGTGCCAGCAGCTTAGCAAACTCGGATGAGCAGTTCTTC.